These 32 T cell receptor beta chains came from one sample sequenced in a study of blood T cell repertoires in COVID-19 (dated by TCRdb to 2019 to 2021). Library preparation used the immunoSEQ multiplex PCR assay. TCRdb took this table from immuneACCESS and kept in-frame rearrangements with V and J called. Such tables lack part of the clones; where checked against another copy, unresolved V genes explain under half of the gap, and the rest is unexplained. Present in this sample are roughly 150,000 clones, around 80% of which were seen just once. The ten largest clones capture more than 5.5% of the sample. The sequenced material came from PBMCs or T cells enriched from blood (not recorded which). Every receptor here comes from a man between 50 and 59 years old who had recovered from COVID-19.

The chain carries TRBV5-1 and TRBJ1-1; 7 bases are a match to TRBD1. With 4 bases clipped from V and 7 bases from J, the junction kept 10 bases outside the gene matches. Germline V gene data show CDR1 as SGHRS and CDR2 as YFSETQ. This CDR3 has 14 amino acids. Here the CDR3 DNA reads TGCGCCAGCAGCCACGGACAGGTGGTTAGTGAAGCTTTCTTT. The encoded protein is CASSHGQVVSEAFF.

This clone was counted once. V gene TRBV7-8 combines with J gene TRBJ1-1, with 8 positions matching TRBD1. There are 16 residues in the CDR3. The J segment lost 5 bases and the V segment lost 3 bases, leaving 11 bases of the junction unmatched. CDR1 is SGHVS and CDR2 is FQNEAQ in the germline V gene. The CDR3 coding sequence is TGTGCCAGCAGCTTGCGACGGGACAGGCCGGCAACTGAAGCTTTCTTT. Protein product: CASSLRRDRPATEAFF.

This clone was seen a few times. The chain uses TRBV7-2 and TRBJ2-7; 8 positions match TRBD2. The CDR3 has 16 amino acids. Germline CDR1 reads SGHTA; CDR2 reads FQGNSA. V lost 7 bases to trimming and J lost 0 bases; unmatched junction nucleotides: 11. DNA for the CDR3: TGTGCCAGCACCCGACAGGCGGGGGGTAGCTCCTACGAGCAGTACTTC. This translates into CASTRQAGGSSYEQYF.

The rearrangement uses TRBV5-8 and TRBJ1-6; the match to TRBD1 covers 8 bases. Germline V lookup: CDR1 SGHTS, CDR2 YDEGEE. CDR3 length equals 14 residues. Unmatched junction bases numbered 7, after V lost 4 bases and J lost 10 bases. The CDR3 DNA reads as TGTGCCAGCAGCGCCGGACAGGGAGGATCACCCCTCCACTTT. Its protein is CASSAGQGGSPLHF.

The V gene is TRBV7-8, the J gene TRBJ2-2, with TRBD1 as a possible D gene (6 bases). Germline V lookup: CDR1 SGHVS, CDR2 FQNEAQ. This CDR3 is built from 15 residues. V lost 1 base and J 5 bases, leaving 11 bases between the germline ends. The CDR3 here is CASSLVRDNTGELFF. For the CDR3, the DNA is TGTGCCAGCAGCTTAGTCAGGGACAATACCGGGGAGCTGTTTTTT. Full variable domain (rest looked up from reference TRBV7-8 and TRBJ2-2): GAGVSQSPRYKVAKRGQDVALRCDPISGHVSLFWYQQALGQGPEFLTYFQNEAQLDKSGLPSDRFFAERPEGSVSTLKIQRTQQEDSAVYLCASSLVRDNTGELFFGEGSRLTVL.

The chain uses TRBV7-2 and TRBJ1-2; 8 bases agree with TRBD1. Germline CDR1 is SGHTA and CDR2 is FQGNSA. The CDR3 loop spans 15 amino acids. J gave up 4 bases and V 0 bases, and 4 bases lay outside the gene matches. CDR3 protein: CASSLATGGSYGYTF. CDR3 sequence (DNA): TGTGCCAGCAGCTTAGCCACAGGGGGTAGCTATGGCTACACCTTC. The variable domain in full, completed from reference TRBV7-2 and TRBJ1-2, reads GAGVSQSPSNKVTEKGKDVELRCDPISGHTALYWYRQSLGQGLEFLIYFQGNSAPDKSGLPSDRFSAERTGGSVSTLTIQRTQQEDSAVYLCASSLATGGSYGYTFGSGTRLTVV.

The chain couples TRBV9 to TRBJ1-6, with D perhaps TRBD1 (6 bases). Trimming left V 0 bases short and J 7 bases short, with 11 bases between. The V gene's germline CDR1 is SGDLS and CDR2 YYNGEE. CDR3 length: 15 amino acids. This CDR3 is CASSVGQGWNSPLHF. CDR3 in DNA: TGTGCCAGCAGCGTAGGCCAGGGGTGGAATTCACCCCTCCACTTT.

The rearrangement uses TRBV6-5 and TRBJ2-5; 7 nucleotides line up with TRBD2. The CDR3 is 14 amino acids. CDR1 and CDR2 (germline): MNHEY, SVGAGI. Trimming removed 5 bases from V and 5 bases from J; junction bases left unmatched: 8. As DNA, the CDR3 is TGTGCCAGCAGTCCCCGGGGGGTTTCGGAGACCCAGTACTTC. As protein: CASSPRGVSETQYF.

This chain joins TRBV11-2 and TRBJ2-7, with 9 bases aligning to TRBD2. V dropped 2 bases and J dropped 2; count of bases not matched to a gene: 7. The CDR3 has 16 residues. Germline-derived CDR1 and CDR2 are SGHAT and FQNNGV. CDR3 sequence: CASSLNSGGSPYEQYF. The DNA for the CDR3 is TGTGCCAGCAGCTTAAATAGCGGGGGAAGCCCCTACGAGCAGTACTTC.

The chain combines TRBV15 with TRBJ1-2; TRBD1 matches at 7 bases. The ends lost 2 bases at V and 3 bases at J; junction bases unmatched: 6. The CDR3 length is 15 residues. Germline V lookup: CDR1 LNHNV, CDR2 YYDKDF (reference sequence). The DNA for the CDR3 is TGTGCCACCAGCAGACGGACAGGAATCGACTATGGCTACACCTTC. Its translation: CATSRRTGIDYGYTF.

The chain joins TRBV7-2 to TRBJ2-7; the match to TRBD1 covers 7 bases. The CDR3 runs to 14 residues. The germline CDR1 and CDR2 sequences are SGHTA and FQGNSA. Trimming at V came to 6 bases and at J to 0 bases, leaving 5 bases not matched to a gene. CDR3 nucleotides: TGTGCCAGCAGAACCGGGACAGACTCCTACGAGCAGTACTTC. Amino acids: CASRTGTDSYEQYF.

CDR3 DNA: TGTGCCAGCAGCCCGGAAGGACACTCCACTGAAGCTTTCTTT. Protein product: CASSPEGHSTEAFF. The chain links TRBV5-4 to TRBJ1-1, with D perhaps matching TRBD1 (5 bases). Per germline, CDR1 SGHNT and CDR2 YYREEE (reference sequence). V was pared by 4 bases and J by 4 bases, with 14 bases between. The CDR3 contains 14 residues.

The chain employs TRBV9 and TRBJ2-2; 7 nucleotides match TRBD2. The V segment lost 4 bases and the J segment 5 bases; nucleotides outside the gene matches: 5. This CDR3 region has 14 residues. Germline loops: CDR1 SGDLS, CDR2 YYNGEE. In DNA form, the CDR3 reads TGTGCCAGCAGCCCTAGCGGAGATACCGGGGAGCTGTTTTTT. The encoded protein is CASSPSGDTGELFF.

The chain links TRBV19 to TRBJ1-2; D might be TRBD1 (5 bases). Germline V CDR1 and CDR2: LNHDA, SQIVND (reference sequence). This CDR3 contains 13 residues. V was pared by 6 bases and J by 2 bases, with 10 bases between. In DNA form, the CDR3 reads TGTGCCAGTAGCCGGGGGGGAAACTATGGCTACACCTTC. Protein sequence: CASSRGGNYGYTF.

In this sample, this clone turned up a few times. This chain links TRBV6-5 with TRBJ2-1; 10 positions agree with TRBD2. Trimming took 6 bases from V and 7 from J; bases not matched to a gene: 6. This CDR3 contains 14 residues. CDR1 and CDR2 from the germline V gene are MNHEY and SVGAGI. The CDR3 DNA is TGTGCCAGCAGGTTAGCGGGGGGTATGAATGAGCAGTTCTTC. It translates to CASRLAGGMNEQFF.

This chain links TRBV2 with TRBJ2-2; 10 positions match TRBD1. V shed 6 bases and J 5 bases; nucleotides not matched to a gene: 6. This CDR3 has 15 residues. Germline V gene lookup returns CDR1 SNHLY and CDR2 FYNNEI. The CDR3 loop reads CASRGGTGVTGELFF. The CDR3 DNA follows: TGTGCCAGCAGAGGCGGGACAGGGGTGACCGGGGAGCTGTTTTTT.

This sequence joins TRBV3-1 (or the pseudogene TRBV3-2) and TRBJ2-5, with D perhaps matching TRBD1 (5 bases). The CDR3 length is 16 residues. V was pared by 0 bases and J by 1 base, with 12 bases between. The germline gives CDR1 LGHDT, CDR2 YNNKEL (reference sequence). CDR3 nucleotides: TGTGCCAGCAGCCAAGATTTTAGGGGCGCCCAAGAGACCCAGTACTTC. Residues: CASSQDFRGAQETQYF.

The CDR3 nucleotides read TGTGCCAGCAGTGCAGCGCGGGTCAGCACAGATACGCAGTATTTT. Amino acids: CASSAARVSTDTQYF. The chain links TRBV27 to TRBJ2-3; D is perhaps TRBD2 (5 bases). Per germline, CDR1 MNHEY and CDR2 SMNVEV (reference sequence). CDR3 length: 15 amino acids. Trimming removed 5 bases at V and 0 bases at J, with 12 bases between.

This clone showed up just once. This sequence joins TRBV7-2 and TRBJ1-6; TRBD1 might be the D (5 bases). From germline, CDR1 is SGHTA and CDR2 FQGNSA. Trimming stripped 5 bases from V and 2 bases from J, with 10 bases between. The CDR3 loop spans 15 amino acids. CDR3 amino acids: CASSPDRTYNSPLHF. The CDR3, as DNA: TGTGCCAGCAGCCCCGACAGAACCTATAATTCACCCCTCCACTTT.

This clone was detected a few times. V gene TRBV27 combines with J gene TRBJ2-2; 9 nucleotides align to TRBD2. V gave up 7 bases and J gave up 4 bases; unmatched junction bases: 13. The CDR3 sequence is 17 residues long. Germline V gene lookup returns CDR1 MNHEY and CDR2 SMNVEV (reference sequence). The CDR3 DNA follows: TGTGCCAGCACCTCCCTTGGGGCGGGGGGGCGCACCGGGGAGCTGTTTTTT. It translates to CASTSLGAGGRTGELFF.

About this clone: Other nucleotide sequences in the sample specify the same CDR3. The chain combines TRBV18 with TRBJ2-3, with 11 bases matching TRBD2. Trimming cost V 3 bases and J 2 bases; bases outside gene matches: 4. This CDR3 comprises 16 residues. Germline loops: CDR1 KGHSH, CDR2 LQKENI. CDR3 protein: CASSPSGGASTDTQYF. CDR3 nucleotide sequence: TGTGCCAGCTCACCTAGCGGGGGGGCCTCCACAGATACGCAGTATTTT.

Comments on this clone: This specimen includes other DNA sequences encoding the same CDR3. The chain combines TRBV7-2 with TRBJ2-7; TRBD2 aligns across 12 bases. The trim removed 3 bases at V and 1 base at J, leaving 4 bases unmatched. This CDR3 has 16 residues. Germline values: CDR1 SGHTA, CDR2 FQGNSA. CDR3 amino acids: CASSLTSGGSSYEQYF. The CDR3 DNA reads as TGTGCCAGCAGCTTGACTAGCGGGGGTTCTTCCTACGAGCAGTACTTC.

The gene calls are TRBV27 and TRBJ1-6; TRBD1 matches 10 bases. V was pared by 6 bases and J by 8 bases, with 4 bases of the junction left unmatched. The germline V gene encodes CDR1 MNHEY and CDR2 SMNVEV (reference sequence). The length of the CDR3 is 14 residues. CDR3 bases: TGTGCCAGCAGGGGGACAGGGGTTCATTCACCCCTCCACTTT. This encodes CASRGTGVHSPLHF.

This sequence joins TRBV18 and TRBJ1-5, with 8 bases matching TRBD1. Per the germline V gene, CDR1 is KGHSH and CDR2 is LQKENI. This CDR3 comprises 14 residues. Unmatched junction bases numbered 6, after V lost 6 bases and J lost 5 bases. CDR3 nucleotides: TGTGCCAGCTCCCCCGGGACAGGTGATCAGCCCCAGCATTTT. It specifies CASSPGTGDQPQHF.

Turning to this clone: Other DNA sequences from this sample encode an identical CDR3 as well. This CDR3 is CASSSYGYTF. CDR3 nucleotides: TGTGCCAGCAGTTCATATGGCTACACCTTC. V and J are TRBV6-2 or TRBV6-3 and TRBJ1-2; no clear D gene. Germline V lookup: CDR1 MNHEY, CDR2 SVGEGT. V shed 4 bases and J shed 5 bases, with 2 bases lying between them. The CDR3 spans 10 residues.

This clone was detected only a few times. The genes are TRBV7-3 and TRBJ1-1, with D possibly matching TRBD1 (6 bases). In germline, CDR1 is SGHTA, CDR2 FQGTGA. Deletions cut 1 base from V and 3 bases from J, with 6 bases between. The CDR3 contains 13 residues. The CDR3 loop is CASSLNRDTEAFF. DNA of the CDR3: TGTGCCAGCAGCTTAAACAGGGACACTGAAGCTTTCTTT.

The V call is TRBV18, the J call TRBJ1-5, with a weak D call TRBD1 (5 bases). The CDR3 has 17 amino acids. V dropped 4 bases and J dropped 0 bases, with 16 bases sitting between them. Per germline, CDR1 KGHSH and CDR2 LQKENI. The CDR3 DNA sequence: TGTGCCAGCTCACAGTACGGGGGGATGTCTAGCAATCAGCCCCAGCATTTT. Translating it yields CASSQYGGMSSNQPQHF.

The rearrangement links TRBV14 to TRBJ2-2; D perhaps matches TRBD1 (5 bases). The V gene lost 2 bases and the J gene lost 5 bases, with 12 bases spanning the gap. This CDR3 is 15 amino acids long. Germline CDR1 reads SGHDN; CDR2 reads FVKESK. Here the CDR3 DNA reads TGTGCCAGCAGCCAAAACACAGGTGGGACCGGGGAGCTGTTTTTT. This gives the protein CASSQNTGGTGELFF.

V gene TRBV11-1 combines with J gene TRBJ1-2; 8 bases are shared with TRBD1. Per the germline V gene, CDR1 is SGHAT and CDR2 is FQDESV (reference sequence). The CDR3 spans 15 residues. V gave up 0 bases and J gave up 7 bases; unmatched junction bases: 7. The CDR3 loop reads CASSLAVEGQVGYTF. The CDR3 region has the DNA TGTGCCAGCAGCTTAGCGGTGGAGGGACAGGTTGGCTACACCTTC.

A single count supports this clone. The DNA for the CDR3 is TGTGCCTGGAAGGCGGGTTTGGGTACAGATACGCAGTATTTT. Its protein is CAWKAGLGTDTQYF. The rearrangement uses TRBV30 and TRBJ2-3; D may be TRBD2 (5 bases). In germline, CDR1 is GTSNPN, CDR2 SVGIG (reference sequence). The V gene lost 4 bases and the J gene lost 3 bases, with 14 bases spanning the gap. This CDR3 contains 14 residues.

J is TRBJ1-1 and V is TRBV18; D unclear. Germline CDR1 reads KGHSH; CDR2 reads LQKENI. The CDR3 has 14 amino acids. V gave up 3 bases and J gave up 5 bases, with 13 bases separating them. In nucleotides, the CDR3 is TGTGCCAGCTCACCTGTGGGGTCGGGGACTGAAGCTTTCTTT. The encoded protein is CASSPVGSGTEAFF.

For the CDR3, the DNA is TGCGCCAGCAGCTTGGATCAGGGGGCGAAGGCCGGGGAGCTGTTTTTT. Translating it yields CASSLDQGAKAGELFF. The rearrangement uses TRBV5-1 and TRBJ2-2; 8 bases fit TRBD1. Trimming removed 0 bases from V and 6 bases from J; junction bases left unmatched: 7. The CDR3 contains 16 residues. Per germline, CDR1 SGHRS and CDR2 YFSETQ.